This T cell receptor (beta chain) appears in the sequencing data of a study of human T cells and chemical hapten exposure. Across the whole study: Throughout a study of 20 to 25 weeks, patients underwent weekly scalp administration of diphenylcyclopropenone doses. Predominantly women, the patients had alopecia areata, totalis or universalis.

MiXCR, applied by TCRdb to the RACE reads, yields one record per CDR3 protein. In the table there are 80,000 to 100,000 distinct CDR3 sequences, around 7% of which are singletons. Many counts were recorded for this clonotype. Time point specified: patch test 1, 2 weeks after DPC sensitization. The treatment was: therapeutic diphenylcyclopropenone sensitization with weekly scalp DPC. This CDR3 contains 18 residues. V gave up 4 bases and J gave up 1 base, with 23 bases separating them. Germline CDR1 reads SGHKS; CDR2 reads YYEKEE (reference sequence). This rearrangement joins TRBV5-5 to TRBJ1-1, with a tentative D call TRBD1 (6 bases). The material sequenced was whole blood, taken in connection with sensitization to the hapten diphenylcyclopropenone (DPC). The TCR comes from a woman in her 30s with alopecia areata. Some clones in this sample may be carry-over from other donors' samples. CDR3 coding DNA: TGTGCCAGCAGCGTGGGGGCAGGGTCGTTGAGGGCGAACACTGAAGCTTTCTTT. Amino acid sequence: CASSVGAGSLRANTEAFF.